Each of the 9 T cell receptor beta chains below was sequenced from the same sample in a study of siplizumab effects on memory and regulatory T cells. Only in-frame clones appear in the TCRdb table, and some are missing; sequencing was by immunoSEQ multiplex PCR. Counted here are roughly 120,000 clones, approximately 90% occurring once; the ten biggest clones make up roughly 0.75%. The sequencing sample was made of Tregs sorted from blood. Source of these receptors: a human donor in good health.

V usage is TRBV18 and J usage is TRBJ1-5; no definite D call. This CDR3 is built from 16 residues. Germline V gene data show CDR1 as KGHSH and CDR2 as LQKENI. Deletions cut 2 bases from V and 2 bases from J, with 13 bases between. The CDR3 DNA is TGTGCCAGCTCACCAAGTATGGGTGGTGGCAATCAGCCCCAGCATTTT. This gives the protein CASSPSMGGGNQPQHF.

This clone was observed a single time. The chain has TRBV6-5 and TRBJ1-1; D is unresolved. The CDR3 totals 13 residues. V lost 0 bases and J lost 6, with 8 bases in between. Germline CDR1 MNHEY, CDR2 SVGAGI. The CDR3 bases are TGTGCCAGCAGTTACTCGAATGGGGCTGAAGCTTTCTTT. Protein product: CASSYSNGAEAFF.

The chain couples TRBV21-1 to TRBJ2-7. TRBV21-1 is annotated as a pseudogene. The CDR3 is 14 residues long. In DNA, the CDR3 is TGTGCCAGCAGCAAAGCTAACCAATCCTACGAGCAGTACTTC. This translates into CASSKANQSYEQYF.

This chain uses TRBV19 with TRBJ1-6; D may be TRBD1 (6 bases). V was pared by 2 bases and J by 8 bases, with 16 bases between. CDR1 and CDR2 (germline): LNHDA, SQIVND (reference sequence). This CDR3 has 16 amino acids. In DNA, the CDR3 is TGTGCCAGTAGTATATTGGGGGGCTTCCGTGATTCACCCCTCCACTTT. Its translation is CASSILGGFRDSPLHF.

This clone appeared a few times. This sequence joins TRBV5-1 and TRBJ1-1; D not certain. The V gene lost 4 bases and the J gene lost 1 base, with 2 bases spanning the gap. Germline lookup yields CDR1 SGHRS and CDR2 YFSETQ. The CDR3 runs to 11 residues. DNA of the CDR3: TGCGCCAGCAGCCGGAACACTGAAGCTTTCTTT. Its translation: CASSRNTEAFF.

The chain employs TRBV7-2 and TRBJ2-2, with unresolved D. The length of the CDR3 is 15 residues. Trimming pared 5 bases from V and 1 base from J, leaving 11 bases between. CDR1 is SGHTA and CDR2 is FQGNSA in the germline V gene. Here the CDR3 DNA reads TGTGCCAGCAGCCCGAGTTGGGGGAACACCGGGGAGCTGTTTTTT. Its translation: CASSPSWGNTGELFF.

The rearrangement links TRBV7-2 to TRBJ1-5; 12 bases fit TRBD1. The CDR3 consists of 16 residues. J lost 7 bases, V lost 5 bases, and 9 bases had no gene match. Germline CDR1 SGHTA, CDR2 FQGNSA. Here the CDR3 DNA reads TGTGCCAGCAGCCTCGGGACAGGGGGCTGGAGACAGCCCCAGCATTTT. Amino acid sequence: CASSLGTGGWRQPQHF.

The sample holds one count of this clone. Mismatch with germline at one junction end may stem from a read error. The genes are TRBV7-7 and TRBJ2-1, with 7 bases aligning to TRBD2. The CDR3 totals 13 residues. The germline V gene encodes CDR1 SSHAT and CDR2 FNYEAQ (reference sequence). CDR3 sequence (DNA): TGTGCTAGCAGCTTAAGTAGCGGGAATGAGCAGTTCTTC. It codes for CASSLSSGNEQFF.

This sequence joins TRBV5-1 and TRBJ1-1, with TRBD1 matching 10 bases. CDR3 size: 15 residues. CDR1 SGHRS and CDR2 YFSETQ come from the germline V gene. V shed 4 bases and J 1 base; nucleotides not matched to a gene: 4. The CDR3 DNA reads as TGCGCCAGCAGCAGGACAGGGGGACCGAACACTGAAGCTTTCTTT. Residues: CASSRTGGPNTEAFF.